The clone carrying this T cell receptor (beta chain) came up a few times. Antigen specificity is unknown. This CDR3 comprises 14 residues. V was trimmed by 0 bases and J by 3 bases, leaving 8 bases between them. Per germline, CDR1 SGHTA and CDR2 FQGNSA. The data stem from a study of CD8+CD57+ T cells in acquired aplastic anemia. Study results and limitations: Patients and healthy controls showed no significant CD8+ Simpson's diversity difference.

It was patients with CD8+CD57+ cell expansion by flow cytometry who were chosen for sequencing. Using genomic DNA as the template, TCR beta VDJ and CDR3 profiling was carried out. TCRdb passed the reads through MiXCR, listing each CDR3 protein once. The sample has roughly 280,000 distinct CDR3 sequences; roughly 53% are singletons. The J gene is TRBJ2-5, the V gene TRBV7-2, with D possibly TRBD2 on 6 matching bases. The source of this sequence is a human donor with aplastic anemia. What was sequenced was sorted CD4+, CD8+, or CD8+CD57+ T cells (not recorded which) from PBMCs. CDR3 nucleotide sequence: TGTGCCAGCAGCTTAGCCGGGACTGAAGAGACCCAGTACTTC. Residues: CASSLAGTEETQYF.